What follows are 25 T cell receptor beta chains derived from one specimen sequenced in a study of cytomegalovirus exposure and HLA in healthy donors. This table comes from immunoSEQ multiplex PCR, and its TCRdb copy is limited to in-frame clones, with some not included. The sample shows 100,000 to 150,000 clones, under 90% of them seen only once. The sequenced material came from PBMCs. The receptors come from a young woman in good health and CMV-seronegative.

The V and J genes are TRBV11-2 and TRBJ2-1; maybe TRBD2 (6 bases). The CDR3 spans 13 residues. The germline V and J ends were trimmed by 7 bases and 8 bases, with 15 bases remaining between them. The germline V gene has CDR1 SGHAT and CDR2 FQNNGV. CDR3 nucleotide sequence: TGTGCCAGCACCCTCTCGTCGGGGGATGAGCAGTTCTTC. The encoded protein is CASTLSSGDEQFF.

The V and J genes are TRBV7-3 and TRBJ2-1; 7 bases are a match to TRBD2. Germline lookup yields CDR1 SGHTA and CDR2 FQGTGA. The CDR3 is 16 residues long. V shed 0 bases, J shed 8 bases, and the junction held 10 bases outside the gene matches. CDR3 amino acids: CASSLTGREGLHEQFF. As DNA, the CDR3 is TGTGCCAGCAGCTTAACAGGGAGGGAGGGCCTTCATGAGCAGTTCTTC.

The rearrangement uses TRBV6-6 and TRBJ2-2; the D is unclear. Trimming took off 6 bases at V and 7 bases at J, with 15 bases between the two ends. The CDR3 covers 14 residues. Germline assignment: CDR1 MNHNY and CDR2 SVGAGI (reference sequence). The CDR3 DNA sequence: TGTGCCAGCAGGGGCCCTTTGTATGTCGGGGAGCTGTTTTTT. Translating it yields CASRGPLYVGELFF.

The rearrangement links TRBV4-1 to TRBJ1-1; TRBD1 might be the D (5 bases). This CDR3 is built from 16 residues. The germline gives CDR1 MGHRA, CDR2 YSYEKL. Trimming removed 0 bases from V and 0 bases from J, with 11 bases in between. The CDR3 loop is CASSQDFGALNTEAFF. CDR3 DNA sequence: TGCGCCAGCAGCCAAGATTTTGGGGCATTGAACACTGAAGCTTTCTTT.

The CDR3 spells CASSSGRAPYEQYF. DNA for the CDR3: TGTGCCAGCTCTAGCGGGAGGGCCCCCTACGAGCAGTACTTC. The chain combines TRBV18 with TRBJ2-7; 11 positions match TRBD2. CDR1 and CDR2 (germline): KGHSH, LQKENI. The CDR3 is made up of 14 amino acids. V gave up 6 bases and J gave up 2 bases; unmatched junction bases: 3.

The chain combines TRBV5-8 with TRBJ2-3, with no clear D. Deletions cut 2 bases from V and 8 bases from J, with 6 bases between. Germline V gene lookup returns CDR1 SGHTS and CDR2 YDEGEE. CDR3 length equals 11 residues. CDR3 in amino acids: CASSLPGTQYF. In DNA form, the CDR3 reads TGTGCCAGCAGCTTACCCGGTACGCAGTATTTT. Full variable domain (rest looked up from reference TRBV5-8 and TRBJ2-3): EAGVTQSPTHLIKTRGQQATLRCSPISGHTSVYWYQQALGLGLQFLLWYDEGEERNRGNFPPRFSGRQFPNYSSELNVNALELEDSALYLCASSLPGTQYFGPGTRLTVL.

The DNA of the CDR3 is TGTGCCAGCAGTGAAAGAGGAGACTCCTACGAGCAGTACTTC. This codes for CASSERGDSYEQYF. The V and J genes are TRBV2 and TRBJ2-7; D ambiguous. Trimming took 2 bases from V and 0 from J, leaving 8 bases between them. Germline V lookup: CDR1 SNHLY, CDR2 FYNNEI. The CDR3 covers 14 residues.

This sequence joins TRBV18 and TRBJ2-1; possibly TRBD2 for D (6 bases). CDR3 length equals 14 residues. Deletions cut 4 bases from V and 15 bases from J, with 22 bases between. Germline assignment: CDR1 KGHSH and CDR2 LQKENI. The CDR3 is CASSLEIGGKSRFF. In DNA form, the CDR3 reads TGTGCCAGCTCACTAGAGATCGGAGGGAAAAGCAGGTTCTTC.

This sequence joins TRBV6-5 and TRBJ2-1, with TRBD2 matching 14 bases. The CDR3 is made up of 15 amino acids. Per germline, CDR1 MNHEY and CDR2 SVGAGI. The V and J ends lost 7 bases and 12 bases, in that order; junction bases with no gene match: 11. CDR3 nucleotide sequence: TGTGCCAGCACACCCGGGACTAGCGGGAGTTTTAGGCAGTTCTTC. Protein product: CASTPGTSGSFRQFF.

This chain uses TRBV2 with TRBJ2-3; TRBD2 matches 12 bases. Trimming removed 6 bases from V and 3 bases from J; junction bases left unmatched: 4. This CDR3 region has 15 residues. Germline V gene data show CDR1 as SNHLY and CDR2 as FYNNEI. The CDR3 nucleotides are TGTGCCAGCAGGCAACTAGCGGGAGGAACAGATACGCAGTATTTT. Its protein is CASRQLAGGTDTQYF.

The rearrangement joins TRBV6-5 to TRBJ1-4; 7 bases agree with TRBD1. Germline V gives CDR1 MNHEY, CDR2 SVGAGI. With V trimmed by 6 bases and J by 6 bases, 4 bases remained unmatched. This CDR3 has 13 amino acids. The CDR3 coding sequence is TGTGCCAGCAGCAGGGGGGTGGATGAAAAACTGTTTTTT. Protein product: CASSRGVDEKLFF.

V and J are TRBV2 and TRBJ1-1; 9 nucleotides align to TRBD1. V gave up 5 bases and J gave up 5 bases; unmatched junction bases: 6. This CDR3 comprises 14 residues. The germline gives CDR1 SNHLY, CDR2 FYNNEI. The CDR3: CASSPDRGVTEAFF. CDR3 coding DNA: TGTGCCAGCAGTCCCGACAGGGGGGTTACTGAAGCTTTCTTT. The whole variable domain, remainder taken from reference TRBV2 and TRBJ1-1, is EPEVTQTPSHQVTQMGQEVILRCVPISNHLYFYWYRQILGQKVEFLVSFYNNEISEKSEIFDDQFSVERPDGSNFTLKIRSTKLEDSAMYFCASSPDRGVTEAFFGQGTRLTVV.

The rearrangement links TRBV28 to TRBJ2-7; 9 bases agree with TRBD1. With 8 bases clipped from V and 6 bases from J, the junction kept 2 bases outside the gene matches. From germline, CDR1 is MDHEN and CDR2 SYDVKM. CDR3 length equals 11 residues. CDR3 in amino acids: CASGTGPEQYF. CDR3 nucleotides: TGTGCCAGCGGGACAGGGCCCGAGCAGTACTTC.

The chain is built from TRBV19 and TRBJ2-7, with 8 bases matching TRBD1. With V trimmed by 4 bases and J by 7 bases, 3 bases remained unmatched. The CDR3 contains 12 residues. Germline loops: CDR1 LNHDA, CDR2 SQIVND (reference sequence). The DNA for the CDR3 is TGTGCCAGTAGTAGGACAGGGAAAGAGCAGTACTTC. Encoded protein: CASSRTGKEQYF.

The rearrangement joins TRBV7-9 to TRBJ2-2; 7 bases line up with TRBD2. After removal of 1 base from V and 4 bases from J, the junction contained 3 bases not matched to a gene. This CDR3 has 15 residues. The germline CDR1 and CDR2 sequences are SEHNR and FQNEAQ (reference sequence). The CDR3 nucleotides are TGTGCCAGCAGCTTAGGACTAGCAGGCACCGGGGAGCTGTTTTTT. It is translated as CASSLGLAGTGELFF.

The CDR3 DNA reads as TGTGCCAGTAGTGAGTGGGCGGGAACTGAAGCTTTCTTT. This sequence encodes CASSEWAGTEAFF. J is TRBJ1-1 and V is TRBV19, with D hard to call. There are 13 residues in the CDR3. With 5 bases removed from V and 5 bases from J, the gap between germline ends came to 12 bases. In germline, CDR1 is LNHDA, CDR2 SQIVND (reference sequence).

The CDR3: CASSYRGDEQFF. Written as DNA, the CDR3 is TGTGCCAGCTCTTACAGGGGCGATGAGCAGTTCTTC. This rearrangement joins TRBV18 to TRBJ2-1, with 7 bases aligning to TRBD1. The CDR3 consists of 12 residues. Germline-derived CDR1 and CDR2 are KGHSH and LQKENI. J gave up 8 bases and V 6 bases, and 4 bases lay outside the gene matches.

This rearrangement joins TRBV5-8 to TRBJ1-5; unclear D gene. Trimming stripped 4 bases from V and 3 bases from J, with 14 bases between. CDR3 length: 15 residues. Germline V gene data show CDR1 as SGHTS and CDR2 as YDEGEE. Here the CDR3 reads CASSPRWRPNQPQHF. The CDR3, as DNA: TGTGCCAGCAGCCCCCGATGGAGACCCAATCAGCCCCAGCATTTT. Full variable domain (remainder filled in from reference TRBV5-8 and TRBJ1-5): EAGVTQSPTHLIKTRGQQATLRCSPISGHTSVYWYQQALGLGLQFLLWYDEGEERNRGNFPPRFSGRQFPNYSSELNVNALELEDSALYLCASSPRWRPNQPQHFGDGTRLSIL.

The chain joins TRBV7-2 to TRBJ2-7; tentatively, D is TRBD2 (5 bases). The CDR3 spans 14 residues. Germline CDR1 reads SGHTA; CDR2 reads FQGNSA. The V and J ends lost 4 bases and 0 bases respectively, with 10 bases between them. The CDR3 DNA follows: TGTGCCAGCAGCTACGTGACTACCTCCTACGAGCAGTACTTC. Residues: CASSYVTTSYEQYF.

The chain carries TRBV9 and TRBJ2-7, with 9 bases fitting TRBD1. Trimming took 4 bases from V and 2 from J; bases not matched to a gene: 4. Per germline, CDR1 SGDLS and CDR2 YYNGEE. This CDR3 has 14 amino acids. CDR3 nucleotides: TGTGCCAGCAGCCCCTGGACAGGGGCCTACGAGCAGTACTTC. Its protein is CASSPWTGAYEQYF.

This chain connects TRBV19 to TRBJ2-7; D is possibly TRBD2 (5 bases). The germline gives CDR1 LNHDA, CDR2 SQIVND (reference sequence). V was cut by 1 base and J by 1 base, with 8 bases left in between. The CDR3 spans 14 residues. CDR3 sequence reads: CASSIGGKSYEQYF. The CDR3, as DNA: TGTGCCAGTAGTATAGGAGGGAAGTCCTACGAGCAGTACTTC.

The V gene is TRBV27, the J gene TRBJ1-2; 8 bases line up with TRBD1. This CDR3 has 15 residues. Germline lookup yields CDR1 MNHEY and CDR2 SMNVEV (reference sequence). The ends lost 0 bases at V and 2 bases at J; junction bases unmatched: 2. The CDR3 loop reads CASSLSGTGNYGYTF. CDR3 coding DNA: TGTGCCAGCAGTTTATCGGGGACAGGAAACTATGGCTACACCTTC.

CDR3 residues: CASSHRGPETQYF. The CDR3 nucleotides read TGTGCCAGCAGCCACAGGGGGCCCGAGACCCAGTACTTC. The chain carries TRBV11-3 and TRBJ2-5, with 9 bases lining up with TRBD1. CDR3 length: 13 amino acids. Germline CDR1 is SGHNT and CDR2 is YENEEA. V lost 5 bases to trimming and J lost 5 bases; unmatched junction nucleotides: 3.

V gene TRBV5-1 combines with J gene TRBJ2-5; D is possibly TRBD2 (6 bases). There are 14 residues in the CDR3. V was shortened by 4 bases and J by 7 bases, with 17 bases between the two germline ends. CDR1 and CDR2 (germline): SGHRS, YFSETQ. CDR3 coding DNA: TGCGCCAGCAGCCCGACGGGAGTAGTCGGGACCCAGTACTTC. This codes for CASSPTGVVGTQYF.

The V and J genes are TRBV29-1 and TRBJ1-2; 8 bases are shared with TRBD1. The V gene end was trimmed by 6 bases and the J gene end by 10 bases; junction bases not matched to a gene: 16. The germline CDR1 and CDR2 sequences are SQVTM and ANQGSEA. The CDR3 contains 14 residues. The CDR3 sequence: CSVGRGSGGEIYTF. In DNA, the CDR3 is TGCAGCGTGGGGCGGGGGTCAGGGGGCGAGATCTACACCTTC.